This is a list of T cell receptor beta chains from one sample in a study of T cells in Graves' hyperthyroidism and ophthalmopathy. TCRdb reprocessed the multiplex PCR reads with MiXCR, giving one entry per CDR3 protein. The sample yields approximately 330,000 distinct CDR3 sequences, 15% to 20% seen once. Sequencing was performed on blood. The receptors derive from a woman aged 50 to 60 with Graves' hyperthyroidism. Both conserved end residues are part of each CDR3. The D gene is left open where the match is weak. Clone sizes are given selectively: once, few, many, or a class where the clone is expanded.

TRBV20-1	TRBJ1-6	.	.	CSASASGGYNSPLHF	TGCAGTGCTAGCGCATCGGGAGGGTATAATTCACCCCTCCACTTT
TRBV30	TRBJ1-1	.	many	CAWALGQRTEAFF	TGTGCCTGGGCGCTGGGGCAGAGGACTGAAGCTTTCTTT
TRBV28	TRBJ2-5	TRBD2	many	CASSLAGGPETQYF	TGTGCCAGCAGCCTAGCGGGAGGGCCTGAGACCCAGTACTTC
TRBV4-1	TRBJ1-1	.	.	CASKGSLSTEAFF	TGCGCCAGCAAGGGCAGCTTGAGCACTGAAGCTTTCTTT
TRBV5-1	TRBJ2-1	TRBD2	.	CASSPGTSLSSYNEQFF	TGCGCCAGCAGCCCCGGGACTAGCTTGTCCTCCTACAATGAGCAGTTCTTC
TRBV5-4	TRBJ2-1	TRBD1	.	CASSDRQGQRDEQFF	TGTGCCAGCAGCGATAGACAGGGCCAACGGGATGAGCAGTTCTTC
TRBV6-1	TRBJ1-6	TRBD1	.	CASRRDRGNSPLHF	TGTGCCAGCAGGCGGGACAGGGGTAATTCACCCCTCCACTTT
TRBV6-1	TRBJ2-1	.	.	CASSVLNKNEQFF	TGTGCCAGCAGCGTCCTCAATAAGAATGAGCAGTTCTTC
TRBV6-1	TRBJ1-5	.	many	CASSQHDSNQPQHF	TGTGCCAGCAGTCAACATGATAGCAATCAGCCCCAGCATTTT
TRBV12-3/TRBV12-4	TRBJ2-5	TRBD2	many	CASSFVAGGGETQYF	TGTGCCAGCAGTTTCGTTGCGGGGGGAGGAGAGACCCAGTACTTC
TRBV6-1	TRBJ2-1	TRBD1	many	CASSEPGQGWNEQFF	TGTGCCAGCAGTGAACCGGGACAGGGATGGAATGAGCAGTTCTTC
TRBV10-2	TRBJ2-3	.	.	CASKVGGHTDTQYF	TGCGCCAGCAAGGTCGGGGGTCACACAGATACGCAGTATTTT